These 14 T cell receptor beta chains came from one sample sequenced in a study of blood T cells in healthy people across ages. A sample-barcoded 5' primer and a J-beta primer mix were used in a second PCR of about 6 to 12 cycles. A single record per CDR3 protein comes from TCRdb applying MiXCR to the 5' RACE reads. Of 800,000 or so distinct CDR3 sequences listed, approximately 65% are singletons. Sequencing was done on a sample of blood. The receptors were gathered from a man aged 25 to 45 in good health.

This clonotype was detected only a few times. The chain links TRBV12-3 or TRBV12-4 to TRBJ1-2; no firm D call. The germline V and J ends were trimmed by 8 bases and 4 bases, with 11 bases remaining between them. This CDR3 region has 12 residues. The CDR3 DNA reads TGTGCCAGCGGACCCAGTAGCTATGGCTACACCTTC. Translating gives CASGPSSYGYTF.

The chain combines TRBV7-7 with TRBJ2-4, with D possibly matching TRBD1 (6 bases). The J call is in doubt because the DNA end fits TRBJ2-7 better. The CDR3 sequence is 15 residues long. Germline V lookup: CDR1 SSHAT, CDR2 FNYEAQ (reference sequence). The CDR3 coding sequence is TGTGCCAGCAGTCCAAGCACTGGACAGTTGGACGAGCAGTACTTC. The encoded protein is CASSPSTGQLDEQYF.

The rearrangement joins TRBV2 to TRBJ1-1, with D unresolved. Per the germline V gene, CDR1 is SNHLY and CDR2 is FYNNEI. CDR3 length: 14 amino acids. Between the trimmed V and J ends, which lost 9 bases and 0 bases, there was a span of 14 bases. CDR3 in DNA: TGTGCCAGTAATGAGCACAGAATGAACACTGAAGCTTTCTTT. It encodes CASNEHRMNTEAFF.

This clonotype was seen a few times. J is TRBJ2-7 and V is TRBV10-2, with D tentatively TRBD2 (6 bases). The CDR3 spans 14 residues. CDR1 is WSHSY, CDR2 SAAADI, per germline. V was cut by 3 bases and J by 3 bases, with 12 bases left in between. The CDR3 DNA sequence: TGCGCCAGCAGTGATAGGCAGGGAGGCTACGAGCAGTACTTC. It translates to CASSDRQGGYEQYF.

The CDR3 DNA sequence: TGTGCCAGCAGCCTTAGGTGGGCCGGGGAGACCCAGTACTTC. Its protein is CASSLRWAGETQYF. The genes are TRBV7-2 and TRBJ2-5; no clear D. CDR1 and CDR2 from the germline V gene are SGHTA and FQGNSA. The CDR3 has 14 residues. Trimming removed 5 bases at V and 5 bases at J, with 15 bases between. The full variable domain, completed using reference TRBV7-2 and TRBJ2-5, is GAGVSQSPSNKVTEKGKDVELRCDPISGHTALYWYRQSLGQGLEFLIYFQGNSAPDKSGLPSDRFSAERTGGSVSTLTIQRTQQEDSAVYLCASSLRWAGETQYFGPGTRLLVL.

V and J are TRBV6-5 and TRBJ2-1, with D unclear. This CDR3 spans 14 amino acids. The V end lost 7 bases, the J end lost 4 bases, and 14 bases lay between the germline ends. The germline gives CDR1 MNHEY, CDR2 SVGAGI. The CDR3 is CASIGSGSYNEQFF. As DNA, the CDR3 is TGTGCCAGCATCGGGTCTGGCTCTTACAATGAGCAGTTCTTC.

This clonotype was found a few times. The chain has TRBV9 and TRBJ2-4; D remains unclear. V was trimmed by 4 bases and J by 1 base, leaving 9 bases between them. The CDR3 runs to 14 residues. CDR1 is SGDLS and CDR2 is YYNGEE in the germline V gene. The CDR3 sequence is CASSPSDAKNIQYF. CDR3 nucleotides: TGTGCCAGCAGCCCATCTGACGCCAAAAACATTCAGTACTTC.

The chain employs TRBV27 and TRBJ1-2, with unresolved D. The germline V gene has CDR1 MNHEY and CDR2 SMNVEV (reference sequence). The CDR3 contains 13 residues. V dropped 0 bases and J dropped 4 bases, with 6 bases sitting between them. The CDR3 is CASSLSQGYGYTF. The CDR3 nucleotides are TGTGCCAGCAGTTTATCGCAAGGCTATGGCTACACCTTC.

This chain uses TRBV5-1 with TRBJ2-1; D remains ambiguous. Germline loops: CDR1 SGHRS, CDR2 YFSETQ. The CDR3 loop spans 13 amino acids. Trimming stripped 3 bases from V and 6 bases from J, with 10 bases between. CDR3 bases: TGCGCCAGCAGCTCCCGGGCCTCCAATGAGCAGTTCTTC. This encodes CASSSRASNEQFF.

The V call is TRBV4-2, the J call TRBJ1-1; no clear D gene. CDR3 size: 16 residues. V lost 4 bases to trimming and J lost 1 base, with 16 bases between them. The germline gives CDR1 LGHNA, CDR2 YNFKEQ. The CDR3 DNA is TGTGCCAGCAGCCCCCTTTCGGCAGGTGGGAACACTGAAGCTTTCTTT. Its protein product is CASSPLSAGGNTEAFF.

The chain carries TRBV4-2 and TRBJ2-1; D gene ambiguous. Germline CDR1 and CDR2: LGHNA and YNFKEQ. There are 14 residues in the CDR3. V was clipped by 4 bases and J by 15 bases, with 22 bases between them. CDR3 bases: TGTGCCAGCAGCCCCTCGGTAATAGGTCCAGAGGTGTTCTTC. Its translation is CASSPSVIGPEVFF.

About this clonotype itself: The junction departs from germline at one end; a sequencing error may be responsible. The gene calls are TRBV6-4 and TRBJ2-1; weak D call: TRBD2 (6 bases). Germline CDR1 MRHNA, CDR2 SNTAGT. The CDR3 is 15 amino acids. Here the CDR3 DNA reads TGTGCTAGCAGTGACTCGGGCAGTGGGGAGGATGAGCAGTTCTTC. This codes for CASSDSGSGEDEQFF.

This clonotype came up a few times. The chain combines TRBV11-2 with TRBJ2-1, with TRBD1 identical over 9 bases. This CDR3 contains 15 residues. Germline V gives CDR1 SGHAT, CDR2 FQNNGV. Trimming removed 5 bases from V and 4 bases from J; junction bases left unmatched: 6. Here the CDR3 reads CASSPDRGRYNEQFF. The CDR3 DNA sequence: TGTGCCAGCAGCCCAGACAGGGGGAGGTACAATGAGCAGTTCTTC.

A few counts support this clonotype. The rearrangement joins TRBV29-1 to TRBJ2-1; 7 bases map to TRBD1. The CDR3 consists of 14 residues. Germline loops: CDR1 SQVTM, CDR2 ANQGSEA. V was clipped by 6 bases and J by 0 bases; unmatched bases: 5. The CDR3 DNA reads as TGCAGCGTGGGGGACAGTTTCTCCTACAATGAGCAGTTCTTC. Its protein product is CSVGDSFSYNEQFF.